These 22 T cell receptor beta chains originate from one sample sequenced in a study of CD8+ T cells in alopecia areata. cDNA serving as the sequencing template came from extracted, reverse transcribed RNA. TCRdb keeps only in-frame clones here, not all; method: immunoSEQ multiplex PCR. The repertoire consists of about 130,000 clones, with around 58% occurring once and the leading ten covering roughly 6.7%. Here the sequenced sample was CD4+ T cells sorted from blood, taken at week 0. These receptors came from a human donor with alopecia areata.

This clone was seen more than once but under ten times. V usage is TRBV29-1 and J usage is TRBJ2-7; D might be TRBD2 (6 bases). Germline V lookup: CDR1 SQVTM, CDR2 ANQGSEA. Trimming stripped 7 bases from V and 3 bases from J, with 13 bases between. This CDR3 has 12 amino acids. CDR3 DNA: TGCAGCGGCGGGGCAGGAAACTACGAGCAGTACTTC. Protein: CSGGAGNYEQYF.

The chain couples TRBV5-4 to TRBJ1-2, with D hard to call. This CDR3 region has 14 residues. Germline CDR1 SGHNT, CDR2 YYREEE (reference sequence). V lost 1 base, J lost 2 bases, and 9 bases lay in between. CDR3 protein: CASSLYSLNYGYTF. In DNA, the CDR3 is TGTGCCAGCAGCTTGTACAGCCTAAACTATGGCTACACCTTC.

This clone was seen more than once but under ten times. The V and J genes are TRBV7-9 and TRBJ1-1; D is unclear. The CDR3 covers 13 residues. CDR1 is SEHNR and CDR2 is FQNEAQ in the germline V gene (reference sequence). The V gene lost 11 bases and the J gene lost 6 bases, with 19 bases spanning the gap. CDR3 sequence reads: CASQRIRDSEAFF. The CDR3 DNA reads TGTGCCTCCCAGAGAATCCGGGATTCTGAAGCTTTCTTT.

The chain carries TRBV19 and TRBJ1-5, with D possibly TRBD1 on 6 matching bases. This CDR3 comprises 13 residues. V lost 5 bases and J 7 bases, leaving 12 bases between the germline ends. Germline CDR1 and CDR2: LNHDA and SQIVND (reference sequence). The CDR3 protein is CASSGQGTQPQHF. CDR3 DNA sequence: TGTGCCAGTAGTGGCCAGGGGACCCAGCCCCAGCATTTT. Combining the CDR3 with reference TRBV19 and TRBJ1-5 gives the whole variable domain DGGITQSPKYLFRKEGQNVTLSCEQNLNHDAMYWYRQDPGQGLRLIYYSQIVNDFQKGDIAEGYSVSREKKESFPLTVTSAQKNPTAFYLCASSGQGTQPQHFGDGTRLSIL.

The rearrangement joins TRBV6-6 to TRBJ1-6; possibly TRBD1 for D (5 bases). V lost 6 bases to trimming and J lost 10 bases, with 22 bases between them. This CDR3 is 16 amino acids long. CDR1 MNHNY and CDR2 SVGAGI come from the germline V gene (reference sequence). The CDR3 region is CASSWIISGAESPLHF. The CDR3, as DNA: TGTGCCAGCAGCTGGATAATAAGCGGGGCGGAATCACCCCTCCACTTT.

This chain links TRBV29-1 with TRBJ2-2, with a possible D match to TRBD2 (5 bases). Germline loops: CDR1 SQVTM, CDR2 ANQGSEA. The CDR3 runs 14 residues. V gave up 4 bases and J gave up 6 bases, with 15 bases separating them. CDR3: CSVALPPGAGELFF. DNA for the CDR3: TGCAGCGTTGCACTACCCCCCGGGGCCGGGGAGCTGTTTTTT.

The rearrangement joins TRBV9 to TRBJ2-3, with 8 positions matching TRBD1. The ends lost 4 bases at V and 6 bases at J; junction bases unmatched: 7. CDR3 length: 14 amino acids. Germline V gene lookup returns CDR1 SGDLS and CDR2 YYNGEE. DNA of the CDR3: TGTGCCAGCAGCCTGGACAGGGATGGCGATACGCAGTATTTT. It is translated as CASSLDRDGDTQYF.

This chain joins TRBV9 and TRBJ1-1; 10 positions agree with TRBD1. From germline, CDR1 is SGDLS and CDR2 YYNGEE. Trimming at V came to 3 bases and at J to 4 bases, leaving 6 bases not matched to a gene. CDR3 size: 15 residues. The CDR3 reads CASSARDRGGTEAFF. The DNA of the CDR3 is TGTGCCAGCAGCGCGCGGGACAGGGGAGGCACTGAAGCTTTCTTT.

The V call is TRBV30, the J call TRBJ1-5, with D maybe TRBD1 (5 bases). The CDR3 consists of 16 residues. CDR1 GTSNPN and CDR2 SVGIG come from the germline V gene (reference sequence). V was cut by 2 bases and J by 6 bases, with 20 bases left in between. CDR3 nucleotides: TGTGCCTGGAGTTATCCAGGGAACGTCGGGGGTCAGCCCCAGCATTTT. Translating it yields CAWSYPGNVGGQPQHF.

The chain couples TRBV25-1 to TRBJ2-5; D tentatively reads TRBD1 or TRBD2 (5 bases each). V shed 1 base and J shed 5 bases, with 11 bases lying between them. The CDR3 spans 14 residues. The germline V gene has CDR1 MGHDK and CDR2 SYGVNS. The CDR3 loop is CASSEFRGTETQYF. The CDR3 coding sequence is TGTGCCAGCAGTGAATTCCGGGGCACGGAGACCCAGTACTTC. Full variable domain (outside the CDR3, taken from reference TRBV25-1 and TRBJ2-5): EADIYQTPRYLVIGTGKKITLECSQTMGHDKMYWYQQDPGMELHLIHYSYGVNSTEKGDLSSESTVSRIRTEHFPLTLESARPSHTSQYLCASSEFRGTETQYFGPGTRLLVL.

This clone was detected a few times. The chain links TRBV29-1 to TRBJ1-3, with D uncertain. From germline, CDR1 is SQVTM and CDR2 ANQGSEA. Trimming pared 6 bases from V and 0 bases from J, leaving 12 bases between. There are 14 residues in the CDR3. CDR3 amino acids: CSVVEQNSGNTIYF. The CDR3 nucleotides read TGCAGCGTAGTAGAGCAGAACTCTGGAAACACCATATATTTT.

The chain joins TRBV29-1 to TRBJ2-3; D may match TRBD1 or TRBD2 (5 bases each). The CDR3 extends over 16 amino acids. CDR1 SQVTM and CDR2 ANQGSEA come from the germline V gene. The V end was cut by 0 bases, the J end by 2 bases, with 15 bases between. CDR3 DNA: TGCAGCGTTGAAGATCGGACGGGACCATACACAGATACGCAGTATTTT. The encoded protein is CSVEDRTGPYTDTQYF.

The V call is TRBV19, the J call TRBJ1-2, with a tentative D call TRBD1 (5 bases). The length of the CDR3 is 14 residues. V lost 6 bases, J lost 5 bases, and 16 bases lay in between. The germline CDR1 and CDR2 sequences are LNHDA and SQIVND (reference sequence). The CDR3 sequence: CASREGGESYGYTF. The CDR3 DNA is TGTGCCAGTAGAGAAGGAGGGGAAAGTTATGGCTACACCTTC.

The chain combines TRBV29-1 with TRBJ2-7, with D perhaps matching TRBD1 or TRBD2 (5 bases each). Trimming removed 8 bases at V and 5 bases at J, with 13 bases between. CDR1 and CDR2 from the germline V gene are SQVTM and ANQGSEA. CDR3 length: 11 amino acids. The CDR3 loop is CSPARGHEQYF. The CDR3, as DNA: TGCAGCCCAGCCCGGGGACACGAGCAGTACTTC.

This sequence joins TRBV29-1 and TRBJ2-7; TRBD2 agrees at 11 bases. The germline V gene has CDR1 SQVTM and CDR2 ANQGSEA. V lost 6 bases and J lost 5; bases outside the gene matches: 9. CDR3 length: 14 amino acids. The CDR3 spells CSVPASGGTHEQYF. The DNA of the CDR3 is TGCAGCGTGCCAGCTAGCGGGGGGACCCACGAGCAGTACTTC.

In DNA, the CDR3 is TGTGCCAGCAGCTTAAGCCGAGGGGTAATGAGCTCCTACGAGCAGTACTTC. Residues: CASSLSRGVMSSYEQYF. This rearrangement joins TRBV7-8 to TRBJ2-7; D may match TRBD1 or TRBD2 (5 bases each). This CDR3 comprises 17 residues. V was trimmed by 2 bases and J by 0 bases, leaving 17 bases between them. Germline V gene sequence: CDR1 SGHVS, CDR2 FQNEAQ.

The table lists this clone with a count of one. Sequence at one end of the junction differs from germline and may be a read error. The chain couples TRBV29-1 to TRBJ1-4, with D uncertain. This CDR3 region has 13 residues. The V gene's germline CDR1 is SQVTM and CDR2 ANQGSEA. Written as DNA, the CDR3 is TGCAGTACACGGACGGGAACTCATGAAAAACTGTTTTTT. Amino acids: CSTRTGTHEKLFF.

This chain connects TRBV11-2 to TRBJ1-2; D is unresolved. The CDR3 consists of 11 residues. Germline V gene data show CDR1 as SGHAT and CDR2 as FQNNGV. V dropped 5 bases and J dropped 8 bases, with 9 bases sitting between them. The CDR3 sequence is CASSPRVGYTF. The CDR3 nucleotides are TGTGCCAGCAGCCCCCGCGTCGGCTACACCTTC. The full variable domain, completed using reference TRBV11-2 and TRBJ1-2, is EAGVAQSPRYKIIEKRQSVAFWCNPISGHATLYWYQQILGQGPKLLIQFQNNGVVDDSQLPKDRFSAERLKGVDSTLKIQPAKLEDSAVYLCASSPRVGYTFGSGTRLTVV.

The genes are TRBV30 and TRBJ2-7, with D maybe TRBD1 (7 bases). Germline assignment: CDR1 GTSNPN and CDR2 SVGIG (reference sequence). The CDR3 runs to 13 residues. The germline V and J ends were trimmed by 2 bases and 4 bases, with 12 bases remaining between them. The CDR3 loop reads CAWSRRGLYEQYF. Here the CDR3 DNA reads TGTGCCTGGAGTAGGAGGGGGCTGTACGAGCAGTACTTC.

A few counts support this clone. The chain combines TRBV4-1 with TRBJ2-1; 7 bases match TRBD1. This CDR3 has 16 residues. CDR1 and CDR2 from the germline V gene are MGHRA and YSYEKL. V shed 1 base and J 8 bases; nucleotides not matched to a gene: 11. CDR3: CASSQGVGQARDEQFF. For the CDR3, the DNA is TGCGCCAGCAGCCAAGGCGTCGGACAGGCCAGGGATGAGCAGTTCTTC.

The chain combines TRBV23-1 with TRBJ1-5; 7 positions match TRBD1. TRBV23-1 is marked as an open reading frame, function uncertain. V lost 8 bases and J lost 7; bases outside the gene matches: 20. This CDR3 contains 17 residues. CDR3 region: CASPPIKRDRGRQPQHF. CDR3 nucleotide sequence: TGCGCCAGCCCACCAATTAAACGGGACAGAGGACGCCAGCCCCAGCATTTT.

In this sample, this clone turned up a few times. The rearrangement joins TRBV7-2 to TRBJ1-5; TRBD1 agrees at 9 bases. With 5 bases clipped from V and 5 bases from J, the junction kept 7 bases outside the gene matches. CDR1 is SGHTA, CDR2 FQGNSA, per germline. The CDR3 consists of 15 residues. The CDR3 loop is CASSLQGAGDQPQHF. CDR3 nucleotides: TGTGCCAGCAGCCTACAGGGGGCGGGTGATCAGCCCCAGCATTTT.